Below, one T cell receptor (beta chain) is given with its context. Possible read error: a much larger clone is one base away. Assay: immunoSEQ multiplex PCR; the TCRdb copy retains only in-frame clones and omits some. Here the sample spans 200,000 to 250,000 clones, around 83% being singletons. CDR3 length: 15 amino acids. From germline, CDR1 is WNHNN and CDR2 SYGVQD (reference sequence). V was trimmed by 8 bases and J by 6 bases, leaving 20 bases between them. The data originate from a study of blood T cell repertoires in COVID-19. The sequence was collected from a woman in her forties who had recovered from COVID-19. The rearrangement links TRBV10-1 to TRBJ2-1; perhaps TRBD2 as D (7 bases). Input material: PBMCs or T cells enriched from blood (not recorded which). The CDR3 sequence: CASCRGAGGINEQFF. CDR3 coding DNA: TGCGCCAGCTGTCGGGGGGCCGGGGGTATCAATGAGCAGTTCTTC.